This T cell receptor beta chain was sequenced in a study of early T cells in non-severe SARS-CoV-2 infection. One entry per CDR3 protein results from TCRdb running MiXCR on the 5' RACE reads. In the table there are just under 65,000 distinct CDR3 sequences, almost 9% of which are singletons. Many counts were recorded for this clonotype. The ends were cut back, 5 bases at V and 3 bases at J, with 17 bases in the middle. CDR1 is MNHEY and CDR2 is SVGEGT in the germline V gene. The length of the CDR3 is 15 residues. Material: whole blood, obtained at baseline. The genes are TRBV6-2 or TRBV6-3 and TRBJ2-7, with unresolved D. This sequence was found in an adult who was a healthcare worker with PCR-confirmed SARS-CoV-2 infection or an uninfected control (not recorded which). The chain's CDR3 is CASSPPRARFYEQYF. CDR3 nucleotide sequence: TGTGCCAGCAGTCCTCCTCGAGCGCGCTTCTACGAGCAGTACTTC.